These 12 T cell receptor beta chains share one sample of origin, sequenced in a study of blood T cell repertoires in COVID-19. The method was immunoSEQ multiplex PCR; TCRdb's version includes in-frame clones alone and lacks a portion of them. The repertoire includes about 59,000 clones, roughly 80% of them detected once, and roughly 9.7% sits in the top ten. The sample consisted of peripheral blood. These receptors all come from a human donor in a cohort sampled during active COVID-19.

The J gene is TRBJ2-4, the V gene TRBV5-5; perhaps TRBD2 as D (6 bases). The CDR3 has 18 residues. V was cut by 1 base and J by 0 bases, with 17 bases left in between. Germline V gene sequence: CDR1 SGHKS, CDR2 YYEKEE (reference sequence). CDR3 in DNA: TGTGCCAGCAGCTTGAGACTAGATGGTGGGGGAGCCAAAAACATTCAGTACTTC. Protein sequence: CASSLRLDGGGAKNIQYF.

This sequence joins TRBV20-1 and TRBJ2-3; 8 nucleotides line up with TRBD2. This CDR3 spans 14 amino acids. Germline lookup yields CDR1 DFQATT and CDR2 SNEGSKA (reference sequence). The J segment lost 0 bases and the V segment lost 3 bases, leaving 2 bases of the junction unmatched. For the CDR3, the DNA is TGCAGTGCTAGTCGGGGGGGAAGCACAGATACGCAGTATTTT. It translates to CSASRGGSTDTQYF.

The V and J genes are TRBV25-1 and TRBJ2-7; 10 positions agree with TRBD1. This CDR3 has 13 amino acids. CDR1 is MGHDK, CDR2 SYGVNS, per germline. J was trimmed by 11 bases and V by 5 bases; bases with no gene match: 9. The CDR3 reads CASSSIKGQGKYF. CDR3 nucleotides: TGTGCCAGCAGTTCCATAAAGGGACAGGGGAAGTACTTC.

CDR3 in amino acids: CASSAVRVPDTQYF. The CDR3 nucleotides are TGTGCCAGCTCCGCGGTCAGGGTCCCAGATACGCAGTATTTT. The V call is TRBV28, the J call TRBJ2-3, with D possibly being TRBD1 (5 bases). The CDR3 has 14 residues. V was trimmed by 8 bases and J by 4 bases, leaving 16 bases between them. Germline CDR1 and CDR2: MDHEN and SYDVKM.

V and J are TRBV6-5 and TRBJ2-7; TRBD2 matches at 14 bases. The CDR3 loop spans 14 amino acids. Trimming cost V 6 bases and J 7 bases; bases outside gene matches: 5. Looked up from germline, CDR1 is MNHEY and CDR2 is SVGAGI. The CDR3 reads CASRPGLAGVEQYF. The CDR3 DNA follows: TGTGCCAGCAGACCGGGACTAGCGGGAGTAGAGCAGTACTTC.

V and J are TRBV9 and TRBJ2-2; 7 bases agree with TRBD2. Trimming removed 1 base from V and 6 bases from J; junction bases left unmatched: 9. The CDR3 length is 16 residues. Germline V gene lookup returns CDR1 SGDLS and CDR2 YYNGEE. CDR3 in amino acids: CASSVRGGRMPGELFF. Here the CDR3 DNA reads TGTGCCAGCAGCGTAAGGGGCGGGAGAATGCCCGGGGAGCTGTTTTTT.

This rearrangement joins TRBV25-1 to TRBJ1-2, with TRBD1 matching over 10 bases. CDR1 MGHDK and CDR2 SYGVNS come from the germline V gene. V lost 5 bases and J lost 6; bases outside the gene matches: 3. This CDR3 comprises 13 residues. CDR3 region: CASSPGTGDGYTF. CDR3 DNA: TGTGCCAGCAGTCCCGGGACAGGGGATGGCTACACCTTC.

The chain joins TRBV7-2 to TRBJ2-7, with D maybe TRBD1 (6 bases). The germline V gene has CDR1 SGHTA and CDR2 FQGNSA. This CDR3 region has 12 residues. Trimming shortened V by 1 base and J by 6 bases, and 7 bases separated the two germline ends. CDR3 DNA sequence: TGTGCCAGCAGCTTAGACAGGGCCGAGCAGTACTTC. It is translated as CASSLDRAEQYF.

The chain links TRBV28 to TRBJ1-5, with a weak D call TRBD1 (5 bases). Germline lookup yields CDR1 MDHEN and CDR2 SYDVKM. V shed 2 bases and J shed 3 bases, with 20 bases lying between them. The CDR3 covers 18 residues. The CDR3 region is CASSLKPPPGGYNQPQHF. The CDR3 bases are TGTGCCAGCAGTTTAAAACCCCCTCCTGGGGGGTACAATCAGCCCCAGCATTTT.

The rearrangement uses TRBV7-3 and TRBJ2-1; 8 bases match TRBD2. Per the germline V gene, CDR1 is SGHTA and CDR2 is FQGTGA. The CDR3 is made up of 14 amino acids. The junction had 8 bases not matched to a gene; V was cut back by 4 bases and J by 9 bases. This CDR3 reads CASSSGLGVAEQFF. In DNA, the CDR3 is TGTGCCAGCAGCTCGGGACTAGGGGTGGCTGAGCAGTTCTTC.

The rearrangement uses TRBV19 and TRBJ1-1; TRBD1 might be the D (6 bases). Germline V gives CDR1 LNHDA, CDR2 SQIVND (reference sequence). This CDR3 has 14 residues. The V gene lost 5 bases and the J gene lost 4 bases, with 14 bases spanning the gap. DNA for the CDR3: TGTGCCAGTAGTGTACAGGGTAGGGGCACTGAAGCTTTCTTT. Its translation: CASSVQGRGTEAFF. Full variable domain (missing parts from reference TRBV19 and TRBJ1-1): DGGITQSPKYLFRKEGQNVTLSCEQNLNHDAMYWYRQDPGQGLRLIYYSQIVNDFQKGDIAEGYSVSREKKESFPLTVTSAQKNPTAFYLCASSVQGRGTEAFFGQGTRLTVV.

This clone rates as medium-sized. The chain is built from TRBV30 and TRBJ1-2; TRBD1 agrees at 7 bases. CDR1 is GTSNPN, CDR2 SVGIG, per germline (reference sequence). CDR3 length: 13 amino acids. CDR3 nucleotides: TGTTCAAACCGGGACAGCTCGGACTATGGCTACACCTTC. This gives the protein CSNRDSSDYGYTF.